Sequencing of this TCR beta chain was carried out in a study of CD8+CD57+ T cells in acquired aplastic anemia. The wider study: CD4+ and CD8+ cells, once sorted, gave DNA averaging approximately 3.3 ug.

CDR3 length equals 14 residues. J was trimmed by 4 bases and V by 3 bases; bases with no gene match: 4. From germline, CDR1 is DFQATT and CDR2 SNEGSKA (reference sequence). Study results and limitations: Patients were compared with controls for CD8+ Simpson's diversity, and no significant difference emerged. Overlap between patients and controls comprised almost 30 CD8+ CDR3 sequences.

This clonotype was observed many times. The antigen is undetermined. The patients chosen for sequencing had shown expansion of CD8+CD57+ cells (detected by flow cytometry). At blood sampling, none of the patients had yet received therapy. Profiling that covered TCR beta VDJ and CDR3 relied on genomic DNA as its template. Via MiXCR, TCRdb re-called the reads, giving one row per CDR3 protein. The sample contains over 150,000 distinct CDR3 sequences, about 54% of which appear only once. Input material: sorted CD4+, CD8+, or CD8+CD57+ T cells (not recorded which) from PBMCs. The V and J genes are TRBV20-1 and TRBJ2-1, with 9 nucleotides matching TRBD2. This TCR came from a human donor with aplastic anemia. CDR3 loop: CSARAGGQYNEQFF. In DNA form, the CDR3 reads TGCAGTGCTAGGGCGGGGGGGCAATACAATGAGCAGTTCTTC.